The entry that follows covers one TCR beta chain sequence. Its cognate antigen is unknown. V shed 3 bases and J 7 bases; nucleotides not matched to a gene: 6. This CDR3 spans 14 amino acids. Germline V gives CDR1 SGHNT, CDR2 YYREEE (reference sequence). This sample is part of a study of T cell responses to AZD1222 COVID-19 vaccine. Repertoires were generated with immunoSEQ multiplex PCR, while TCRdb's copy carries only in-frame clones and drops some. The data show 150,000 to 200,000 clones, more than 80% seen once. Overall study findings and caveats: White British donors predominated, females outnumbered males, and clonal diversity was possibly underestimated. Sampling captured repertoires only after the peak T cell response.

The sequence came from an adult in good health. The sequences come from peripheral blood, collected on day 0 of AZD1222 vaccination. This chain uses TRBV5-4 with TRBJ2-5; TRBD2 agrees at 10 bases. The CDR3 region has the DNA TGTGCCAGCAGCTCCCCCAGCGGGGGGGCGACCCAGTACTTC. Its translation: CASSSPSGGATQYF.